These T cell receptor beta chains were read from a single sample in a study of cytotoxic CD8 clonotypes in ibrutinib-treated CLL. Profiled with immunoSEQ multiplex PCR; TCRdb holds only in-frame clones, not every one. The sample shows some 200,000 clones, about three quarters of them seen only once. The input for sequencing was PBMCs, taken after 12 months of ibrutinib treatment. The receptors shown here come from a human donor with chronic lymphocytic leukemia. The CDR3 runs from the conserved cysteine through the conserved F or W. A D gene is named only where the DNA matches it firmly. Some rows mark clone size as missing; the rest say once, few, many or name a class of expanded clone.

v_gene	j_gene	abundance	d_gene	CDR3aa	CDR3nt
TRBV6-5	TRBJ1-1	.	.	CASGDAEAFF	TGTGCCTCCGGGGACGCTGAAGCTTTCTTT
TRBV28	TRBJ1-2	.	.	CASSSRRGVEMIYGYTF	TGTGCCAGCAGTTCTCGACGGGGGGTGGAGATGATCTATGGCTACACCTTC
TRBV19	TRBJ1-3	.	TRBD1	CASLGWDSGNTIYF	TGTGCCAGTCTAGGTTGGGACAGTGGAAACACCATATATTTT
TRBV28	TRBJ1-2	.	.	CASRLGVVGHGYTF	TGTGCCAGCAGGTTGGGGGTGGTTGGGCACGGCTACACCTTC
TRBV13	TRBJ2-3	few	.	CASSRRPGAVADTQYF	TGTGCCAGCAGCCGCCGACCAGGGGCGGTGGCAGATACGCAGTATTTT
TRBV7-6	TRBJ1-6	.	.	CASSQVMNYNSPLHF	TGTGCCAGCAGCCAAGTGATGAATTATAATTCACCCCTCCACTTT
TRBV7-2	TRBJ1-4	once	.	CASSPRTATNEKLFF	TGTGCCAGCAGCCCCCGGACAGCAACTAATGAAAAACTGTTTTTT
TRBV9	TRBJ2-4	.	TRBD1	CASSVESGTVGNIQYF	TGTGCCAGCAGCGTCGAATCCGGGACAGTCGGAAACATTCAGTACTTC
TRBV7-7	TRBJ2-2	.	.	CASSLGTPNTGELFF	TGTGCTAGCAGCTTAGGGACACCAAACACCGGGGAGCTGTTTTTT
TRBV7-9	TRBJ2-5	.	.	CASSVGGETQYF	TGTGCCAGCAGCGTAGGGGGAGAGACCCAGTACTTC
TRBV7-2	TRBJ2-1	.	.	CASSAPRGNNEQFF	TGTGCCAGCAGCGCCCCGAGAGGGAACAATGAGCAGTTCTTC
TRBV7-2	TRBJ1-1	.	.	CASSQVAGRTEAFF	TGTGCCAGCAGCCAGGTGGCAGGGAGGACCGAAGCTTTCTTT
TRBV18	TRBJ2-5	.	TRBD1	CASSPTGQDGETQYF	TGTGCCAGCTCACCCACGGGACAGGATGGAGAGACCCAGTACTTC
TRBV11-3	TRBJ2-5	.	.	CASSLGSPYQETQYF	TGTGCCAGCAGCTTGGGGAGTCCGTACCAAGAGACCCAGTACTTC
TRBV7-9	TRBJ2-1	few	TRBD1	CASSLALGTGEQFF	TGTGCCAGCAGCTTAGCATTAGGGACAGGTGAGCAGTTCTTC
TRBV7-2	TRBJ1-4	once	.	CASSLGQANEKLFF	TGTGCCAGCAGCTTGGGGCAGGCAAACGAAAAACTGTTTTTT
TRBV7-8	TRBJ2-3	.	.	CASSGGIGVRGDTQYF	TGTGCCAGCAGCGGAGGGATTGGAGTCCGGGGAGATACGCAGTATTTT
TRBV30	TRBJ1-6	.	.	CAWRSLGPLHF	TGTGCCTGGAGGTCCCTTGGACCCCTCCACTTT
TRBV27	TRBJ1-2	.	TRBD1	CASSLFGGQGYYGYTF	TGTGCCAGCAGTTTATTCGGTGGACAGGGCTACTATGGCTACACCTTC
TRBV19	TRBJ1-5	.	TRBD1	CASSSDRDPKGNQPQHF	TGTGCCAGTAGCTCGGACAGGGATCCGAAAGGCAATCAGCCCCAGCATTTT
TRBV6-9	TRBJ1-2	.	.	CARVWGDENYGYTF	TGTGCCAGGGTGTGGGGTGATGAAAACTATGGCTACACCTTC
TRBV28	TRBJ1-2	.	TRBD1	CASRAGTVYGYTF	TGTGCCAGCAGGGCCGGGACAGTTTATGGCTACACCTTC
TRBV7-9	TRBJ1-2	few	.	CASSSQGLAF	TGTGCCAGCAGCTCCCAGGGGCTCGCCTTC
TRBV11-2	TRBJ1-2	.	.	CASSPQTGNYGYTF	TGTGCCAGCAGCCCCCAGACAGGAAACTATGGCTACACCTTC
TRBV4-1	TRBJ2-7	once	.	CASSQGVNSYEQYF	TGCGCCAGCAGCCAAGGGGTGAACTCCTACGAGCAGTACTTC
TRBV18	TRBJ2-7	.	.	CASSPLEGYEQYF	TGTGCCAGCTCGCCGCTAGAAGGCTACGAGCAGTACTTC
TRBV19	TRBJ1-5	.	TRBD1	CASSIGQGSNQPQHF	TGTGCCAGTAGTATAGGACAGGGGAGCAATCAGCCCCAGCATTTT
TRBV5-1	TRBJ2-5	.	TRBD2	CASSSALLGGKETQYF	TGCGCCAGCAGCTCCGCCCTTCTGGGGGGGAAGGAGACCCAGTACTTC
TRBV5-8	TRBJ1-6	.	.	CASRHRQVSYNSPLHF	TGTGCCAGCAGACACCGACAGGTTTCCTATAATTCACCCCTCCACTTT
TRBV14	TRBJ1-1	.	.	CASSQDTNTEAFF	TGTGCCAGCAGCCAAGATACCAATACTGAAGCTTTCTTT
TRBV19	TRBJ1-5	once	TRBD1	CASTDRSNQPQHF	TGTGCCAGTACGGACAGGAGCAATCAGCCCCAGCATTTT
TRBV19	TRBJ1-4	.	.	CASRRASNEKLFF	TGTGCCAGTAGGCGGGCCAGTAATGAAAAACTGTTTTTT
TRBV7-3	TRBJ2-3	.	.	CASSLTPPGRNSDTQYF	TGTGCCAGCAGCTTAACGCCTCCGGGCCGTAACTCGGATACGCAGTATTTT
TRBV7-9	TRBJ1-2	.	TRBD1	CASSPRDRVDYGYTF	TGTGCCAGCAGCCCCAGGGACAGGGTTGACTATGGCTACACCTTC
TRBV6-5	TRBJ2-7	.	.	CASSSPGTWRYEQYF	TGTGCCAGCAGTTCCCCGGGGACTTGGCGCTACGAGCAGTACTTC
TRBV9	TRBJ1-1	.	.	CASSGFETEAFF	TGTGCCAGCAGTGGGTTTGAAACTGAAGCTTTCTTT
TRBV5-6	TRBJ1-1	.	.	CASSYRDGEAFF	TGTGCCAGCAGTTACCGGGACGGAGAAGCTTTCTTT
TRBV28	TRBJ2-1	.	TRBD1	CASSSYRGNYNEQFF	TGTGCCAGCAGTTCCTACAGGGGTAACTACAATGAGCAGTTCTTC
TRBV28	TRBJ2-5	many	TRBD1	CASGQGGLETQYF	TGTGCCAGCGGACAGGGGGGTTTGGAGACCCAGTACTTC
TRBV5-1	TRBJ2-7	.	TRBD2	CASSPTSGGTAGNEQYF	TGCGCCAGCAGCCCTACTAGCGGGGGAACTGCCGGCAACGAGCAGTACTTC
TRBV11-2	TRBJ2-2	.	TRBD1	CASSDNRGTRNTGELFF	TGTGCCAGCAGTGATAACAGGGGCACCCGAAACACCGGGGAGCTGTTTTTT
TRBV4-3	TRBJ2-7	.	.	CASSRDWWRVDEQYF	TGCGCCAGCAGCCGAGATTGGTGGAGGGTCGACGAGCAGTACTTC
TRBV18	TRBJ2-7	few	.	CASSPQEYEQYF	TGTGCCAGCTCACCCCAGGAGTACGAGCAGTACTTC
TRBV18	TRBJ2-2	.	.	CASSWTRNTGELFF	TGTGCCAGCTCCTGGACAAGAAACACCGGGGAGCTGTTTTTT
TRBV13	TRBJ2-5	.	.	CASSLGLQRETQYF	TGTGCCAGCAGCTTGGGACTTCAGAGGGAGACCCAGTACTTC
TRBV5-1	TRBJ1-4	.	.	CASSFGTNEKLFF	TGCGCCAGCAGCTTCGGGACGAATGAAAAACTGTTTTTT
TRBV6-5	TRBJ1-4	.	.	CASSSAHNEKLFF	TGTGCCAGCAGTTCAGCGCATAATGAAAAACTGTTTTTT
TRBV7-3	TRBJ2-3	.	TRBD2	CASSLGLADTDTQYF	TGTGCCAGCAGCTTAGGTCTAGCGGACACAGATACGCAGTATTTT
TRBV19	TRBJ1-1	.	.	CASSIDEGLNTEAFF	TGTGCCAGTAGTATAGATGAGGGGTTGAACACTGAAGCTTTCTTT
TRBV27	TRBJ1-6	many	TRBD1	CASQDRYNSPLHF	TGTGCCAGCCAGGACAGGTATAATTCACCCCTCCACTTT
TRBV30	TRBJ2-7	many	.	CAWTPPSSYEQYF	TGTGCCTGGACGCCACCGAGCTCCTACGAGCAGTACTTC
TRBV5-1	TRBJ2-1	.	.	CASSTTGGNEQFF	TGCGCCAGCAGCACGACCGGCGGCAATGAGCAGTTCTTC
TRBV4-2	TRBJ1-4	medium-sized	.	CASSQDLSVKEKLFF	TGTGCCAGCAGCCAAGACTTATCGGTGAAGGAAAAACTGTTTTTT
TRBV6-6	TRBJ2-7	.	TRBD1	CASSSTGNEQYF	TGTGCCAGCAGCTCGACAGGGAACGAGCAGTACTTC
TRBV7-8	TRBJ2-2	.	.	CASSLARMPILRGTGELFF	TGTGCCAGCAGCTTAGCGCGTATGCCAATCTTGCGAGGCACCGGGGAGCTGTTTTTT
TRBV2	TRBJ1-2	few	TRBD1	CASSENRGFYGYTF	TGTGCCAGCAGTGAAAACAGGGGGTTCTATGGCTACACCTTC
TRBV19	TRBJ1-2	.	TRBD1	CASSFGQGRGYTF	TGTGCCAGTAGTTTCGGACAGGGTCGTGGCTACACCTTC